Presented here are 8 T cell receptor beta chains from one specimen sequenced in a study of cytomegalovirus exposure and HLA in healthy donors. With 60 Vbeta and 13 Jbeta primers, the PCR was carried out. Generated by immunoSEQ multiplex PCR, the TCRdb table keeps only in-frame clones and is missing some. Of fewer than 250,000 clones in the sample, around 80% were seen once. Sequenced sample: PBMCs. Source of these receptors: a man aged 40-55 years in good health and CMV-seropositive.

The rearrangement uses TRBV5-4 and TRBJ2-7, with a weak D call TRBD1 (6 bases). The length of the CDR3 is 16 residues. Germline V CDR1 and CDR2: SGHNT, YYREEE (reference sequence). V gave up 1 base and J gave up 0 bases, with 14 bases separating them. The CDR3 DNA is TGTGCCAGCAGCTTGTTGACAGGTGAGAACTCCTACGAGCAGTACGTC. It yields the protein CASSLLTGENSYEQYV.

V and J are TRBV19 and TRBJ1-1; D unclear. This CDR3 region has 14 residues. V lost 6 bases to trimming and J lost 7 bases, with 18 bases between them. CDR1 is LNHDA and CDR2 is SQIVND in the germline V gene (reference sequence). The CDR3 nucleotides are TGTGCCAGTAGGGAGACCCCGGCAAGCGATGAAGCTTTCTTT. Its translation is CASRETPASDEAFF.

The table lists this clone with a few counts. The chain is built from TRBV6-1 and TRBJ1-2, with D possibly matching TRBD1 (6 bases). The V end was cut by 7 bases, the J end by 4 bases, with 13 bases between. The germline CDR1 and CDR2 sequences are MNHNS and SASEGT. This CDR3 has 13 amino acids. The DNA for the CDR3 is TGTGCCAGCACTCTACAGGGTACCTATGGCTACACCTTC. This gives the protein CASTLQGTYGYTF.

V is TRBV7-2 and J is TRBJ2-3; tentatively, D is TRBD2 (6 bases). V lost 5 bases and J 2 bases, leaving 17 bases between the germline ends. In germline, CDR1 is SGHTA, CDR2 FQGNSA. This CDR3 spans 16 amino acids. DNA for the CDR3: TGTGCCAGCAGCCCCGGGAGTAGCGGTTTCACAGATACGCAGTATTTT. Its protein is CASSPGSSGFTDTQYF. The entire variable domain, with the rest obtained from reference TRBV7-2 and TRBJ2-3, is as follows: GAGVSQSPSNKVTEKGKDVELRCDPISGHTALYWYRQSLGQGLEFLIYFQGNSAPDKSGLPSDRFSAERTGGSVSTLTIQRTQQEDSAVYLCASSPGSSGFTDTQYFGPGTRLTVL.

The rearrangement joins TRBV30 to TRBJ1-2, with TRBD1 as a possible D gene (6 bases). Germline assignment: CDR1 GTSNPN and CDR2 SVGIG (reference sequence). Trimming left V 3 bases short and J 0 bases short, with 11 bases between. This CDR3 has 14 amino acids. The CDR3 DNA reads TGTGCCTGGAGGGGAGAGGGGGCTAACTATGGCTACACCTTC. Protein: CAWRGEGANYGYTF.

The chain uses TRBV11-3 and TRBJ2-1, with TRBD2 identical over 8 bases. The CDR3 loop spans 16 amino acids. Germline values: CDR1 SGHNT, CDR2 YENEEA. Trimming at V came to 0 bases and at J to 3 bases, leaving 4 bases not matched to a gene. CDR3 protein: CASSLEGTRGYNEQFF. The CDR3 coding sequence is TGTGCCAGCAGCTTAGAGGGGACTAGAGGCTACAATGAGCAGTTCTTC.

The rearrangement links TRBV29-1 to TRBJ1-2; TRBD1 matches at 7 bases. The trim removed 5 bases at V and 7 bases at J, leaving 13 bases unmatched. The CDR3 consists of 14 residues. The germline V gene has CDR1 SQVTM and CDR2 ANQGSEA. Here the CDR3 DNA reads TGCAGCGTTCGGACAGGCCTCTCCGGCGGTGGCTACACCTTC. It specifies CSVRTGLSGGGYTF.

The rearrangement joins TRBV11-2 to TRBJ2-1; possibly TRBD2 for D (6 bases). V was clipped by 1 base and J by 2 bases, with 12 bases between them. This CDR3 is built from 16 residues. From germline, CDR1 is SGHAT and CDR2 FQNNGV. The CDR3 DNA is TGTGCCAGCAGCTTAGGTTTCGCGGGAACCTACAATGAGCAGTTCTTC. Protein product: CASSLGFAGTYNEQFF.